Listed below are T cell receptor beta chains from one sample, sequenced in a study of cytomegalovirus exposure and HLA in healthy donors. Profiled with immunoSEQ multiplex PCR; TCRdb holds only in-frame clones, not every one. Recorded here are under 40,000 clones; the top ten clones represent approximately 3.6%. Material: PBMCs. All receptors come from a woman in her thirties or forties in good health and CMV-seropositive. The CDR3 runs from the conserved cysteine through the conserved F or W. Each record gives: V gene, D gene, J gene, CDR3 protein, CDR3 DNA. The D gene is left open where the match is weak.

TRBV5-1	NA	TRBJ1-1	CASGGGGINTEAFF	TGCGCCAGCGGTGGCGGGGGAATCAACACTGAAGCTTTCTTT
TRBV7-8	TRBD1	TRBJ1-1	CASSLGGTETLYEAFF	TGTGCCAGCAGCTTAGGGGGGACAGAGACCCTATACGAAGCTTTCTTT
TRBV28	TRBD1	TRBJ2-7	CASSLDNRGYEQYF	TGTGCCAGCAGTTTGGATAACAGGGGCTACGAGCAGTACTTC
TRBV7-9	TRBD1	TRBJ2-7	CASSQTGQRINEQYF	TGTGCCAGCAGTCAAACGGGACAGCGAATAAACGAGCAGTACTTC
TRBV7-2	TRBD2	TRBJ2-7	CASSLGGTSGIYEQYF	TGTGCCAGCAGCTTGGGGGGGACTAGCGGGATCTACGAGCAGTACTTC
TRBV5-4	NA	TRBJ2-3	CASSLRREPSTDTQYF	TGTGCCAGCAGCTTGAGGCGGGAACCTAGCACAGATACGCAGTATTTT
TRBV30	TRBD1	TRBJ2-5	CAYQGGTGTETQYF	TGTGCCTACCAGGGAGGGACAGGGACAGAGACCCAGTACTTC
TRBV27	TRBD2	TRBJ2-1	CASSLPAGTSTYNEQFF	TGTGCCAGCAGTTTACCTGCGGGGACTAGCACCTACAATGAGCAGTTCTTC
TRBV7-2	TRBD1	TRBJ1-3	CASSLRPGRQGAPGNTIYF	TGTGCCAGCAGCTTAAGACCCGGTCGCCAGGGGGCGCCGGGAAACACCATATATTTT
TRBV6-1	NA	TRBJ2-1	CASVAANEQFF	TGTGCCAGTGTAGCGGCCAATGAGCAGTTCTTC
TRBV27	TRBD2	TRBJ2-7	CASSLGTSGPYEQYF	TGTGCCAGCAGTTTAGGGACTAGCGGACCTTACGAGCAGTACTTC
TRBV28	TRBD2	TRBJ2-3	CASSLPSSGARTDTQYF	TGTGCCAGCAGTTTACCTTCTAGCGGAGCCCGCACAGATACGCAGTATTTT
TRBV4-1	TRBD1	TRBJ1-2	CASSPTGTGVPINYGYTF	TGCGCCAGCAGCCCGACCGGGACAGGGGTTCCCATTAACTATGGCTACACCTTC
TRBV6-6	NA	TRBJ2-7	CASSYMAGEGYEQYF	TGTGCCAGCAGTTACATGGCAGGGGAAGGGTACGAGCAGTACTTC
TRBV7-9	TRBD1	TRBJ1-2	CASSFGTGSSHYGYTF	TGTGCCAGCAGCTTCGGGACAGGGAGTTCCCACTATGGCTACACCTTC
TRBV9	NA	TRBJ1-1	CASSVEGREKAFF	TGTGCCAGCAGCGTAGAGGGTCGGGAGAAAGCTTTCTTT
TRBV28	NA	TRBJ2-3	CASSLVDTTDTQYF	TGTGCCAGCAGTTTGGTGGACACCACAGATACGCAGTATTTT
TRBV30	TRBD2	TRBJ2-1	CAWFGGSWIDNEQFF	TGTGCCTGGTTTGGCGGGAGTTGGATTGACAATGAGCAGTTCTTC
TRBV29-1	NA	TRBJ2-1	CSVEGTRNFNEQFF	TGCAGCGTTGAGGGGACAAGGAATTTCAATGAGCAGTTCTTC
TRBV13	TRBD2	TRBJ2-5	CASSFGGNQETQYF	TGTGCCAGCAGCTTCGGGGGGAACCAAGAGACCCAGTACTTC
TRBV7-9	NA	TRBJ2-3	CASSRNYNPSTDTQYF	TGTGCCAGCAGTCGCAACTACAATCCTAGCACAGATACGCAGTATTTT
TRBV30	NA	TRBJ1-2	CAWKGVGGYTF	TGTGCCTGGAAAGGGGTCGGGGGCTACACCTTC
TRBV7-9	NA	TRBJ2-6	CASSSTDSGANVLTF	TGTGCCAGCAGCTCGACAGACTCTGGGGCCAACGTCCTGACTTTC
TRBV2	NA	TRBJ1-1	CASSDEVVGTEAFF	TGTGCCAGCAGTGATGAGGTCGTTGGGACTGAAGCTTTCTTT
TRBV27	NA	TRBJ2-7	CASSARSKAYEQYF	TGTGCCAGCAGTGCCCGGTCCAAAGCCTACGAGCAGTACTTC
TRBV2	TRBD2	TRBJ2-7	CASSNPGLAGPVRSYEQYF	TGTGCCAGCAGTAACCCGGGACTAGCGGGCCCGGTCCGTTCCTACGAGCAGTACTTC
TRBV18	TRBD1	TRBJ1-5	CASSPTGTTGAQPQHF	TGTGCCAGCTCACCAACCGGCACGACAGGGGCTCAGCCCCAGCATTTT
TRBV9	NA	TRBJ2-3	CASSVELADTQYF	TGTGCCAGCAGCGTAGAACTAGCAGATACGCAGTATTTT
TRBV11-1	TRBD1	TRBJ2-7	CASSLQGQGDGHEQYF	TGTGCCAGCAGCTTACAGGGGCAGGGGGATGGCCACGAGCAGTACTTC
TRBV28	TRBD1	TRBJ1-5	CASSYLDREGQPQHF	TGTGCCAGCAGTTACTTGGACAGGGAGGGTCAGCCCCAGCATTTT
TRBV6-5	NA	TRBJ1-5	CASSSYNQPQHF	TGTGCCAGCAGTTCCTATAATCAGCCCCAGCATTTT
TRBV5-1	TRBD2	TRBJ2-1	CASSSPGLAGAQGQFF	TGCGCCAGCAGCTCTCCGGGACTAGCGGGCGCCCAAGGGCAGTTCTTC
TRBV29-1	NA	TRBJ1-1	CSVVRRLNTEAFF	TGCAGCGTTGTGCGGCGGCTGAACACTGAAGCTTTCTTT
TRBV7-8	NA	TRBJ2-7	CASSREVSSYEQYF	TGTGCCAGCAGCCGGGAAGTTAGCTCCTACGAGCAGTACTTC
TRBV5-6	NA	TRBJ2-5	CASSLNRAWETQYF	TGTGCCAGCAGCTTGAACAGGGCCTGGGAGACCCAGTACTTC
TRBV6-5	NA	TRBJ2-7	CASSRPGEEQYF	TGTGCCAGCAGCCGACCAGGGGAGGAGCAGTACTTC
TRBV6-1	TRBD1	TRBJ1-2	CASSEWGTGVNGYTF	TGTGCCAGCAGTGAGTGGGGGACAGGGGTAAATGGCTACACCTTC
TRBV30	TRBD2	TRBJ2-7	CAWSGSGRTYEQYF	TGTGCCTGGAGCGGTAGCGGGCGGACCTACGAGCAGTACTTC
TRBV5-1	NA	TRBJ1-1	CASSLDRNTEAFF	TGCGCCAGCAGCCTCGACAGGAACACTGAAGCTTTCTTT
TRBV9	NA	TRBJ1-2	CASSVATGKNGYTF	TGTGCCAGCAGCGTAGCAACCGGGAAGAATGGCTACACCTTC
TRBV6-6	NA	TRBJ1-2	CASSLSTTGYYGYTF	TGTGCCAGCAGTTTATCGACGACAGGCTATTATGGCTACACCTTC
TRBV5-6	NA	TRBJ1-1	CASSWGSGGTEAFF	TGTGCCAGCAGCTGGGGGAGCGGGGGCACTGAAGCTTTCTTT